This TCR beta chain was obtained from a study of T cell responses to AZD1222 COVID-19 vaccine. Findings and limits, study-wide: Only a handful of AZD1222 recipients, roughly 6 in all, had baseline seropositivity.

Measured with immunoSEQ multiplex PCR; TCRdb has only the in-frame clones, and not every one. Of 130,000 to 150,000 clones in the sample, about 92% are singletons; the top ten hold 1.5% to 2%. Points on this clone: Its antigen remains unknown.

Germline CDR1 reads SGDLS; CDR2 reads YYNGEE. V was pared by 0 bases and J by 8 bases, with 24 bases between. The length of the CDR3 is 19 residues. The source was peripheral blood, collected on day 0 of AZD1222 vaccination. This rearrangement joins TRBV9 to TRBJ1-6; no definite D call. This clonotype was sampled from an adult in good health. The CDR3 DNA is TGTGCCAGCAGCGTAGAATTTTCGGCCCCCCCCGGAACTTATTCACCCCTCCACTTT. Protein product: CASSVEFSAPPGTYSPLHF.